Listed below are T cell receptor beta chains from one sample, sequenced in a study of cytomegalovirus exposure and HLA in healthy donors. The method was immunoSEQ multiplex PCR; TCRdb's version includes in-frame clones alone and lacks a portion of them. The table records around 190,000 clones, around 77% of them present only once. Sequenced input: PBMCs. These TCRs come from a woman in her 30s in good health and CMV-seronegative. Both conserved end residues are part of each CDR3. The order of the fields is CDR3 protein, CDR3 DNA, clone size, D gene, V gene, J gene. A D gene is named only where the DNA matches it firmly. Size is omitted from some rows. Given values are once, few, many or a class for expanded clones.

CDR3 protein: CASTQHRGPGELFF; CDR3 DNA: TGTGCCAGCACCCAACACAGGGGCCCCGGGGAGCTGTTTTTT; clone size: once; D gene: TRBD1; V gene: TRBV6-5; J gene: TRBJ2-2
CDR3 protein: CASSYSPSSYNSPLHF; CDR3 DNA: TGTGCCAGCAGTTACTCACCGAGCTCCTATAATTCACCCCTCCACTTT; clone size: NA; D gene: NA; V gene: TRBV6-6; J gene: TRBJ1-6
CDR3 protein: CASSFRWGGRPEQFF; CDR3 DNA: TGTGCCAGCAGCTTCAGGTGGGGGGGCCGTCCTGAGCAGTTCTTC; clone size: few; D gene: NA; V gene: TRBV7-9; J gene: TRBJ2-1
CDR3 protein: CASSYSGLSHEQFF; CDR3 DNA: TGTGCCAGCAGTTACTCGGGCCTATCCCATGAGCAGTTCTTC; clone size: NA; D gene: NA; V gene: TRBV6-5; J gene: TRBJ2-1
CDR3 protein: CATGTGDYSNQPQHF; CDR3 DNA: TGTGCCACCGGGACAGGGGACTATAGCAATCAGCCCCAGCATTTT; clone size: once; D gene: TRBD1; V gene: TRBV10-3; J gene: TRBJ1-5
CDR3 protein: CASSPRRGGSVREQYF; CDR3 DNA: TGTGCCAGCAGCCCACGCAGGGGCGGTTCGGTCCGCGAGCAGTACTTC; clone size: NA; D gene: NA; V gene: TRBV7-6; J gene: TRBJ2-7
CDR3 protein: CASRHETGEGYTF; CDR3 DNA: TGTGCCAGCAGGCATGAAACAGGGGAGGGCTACACCTTC; clone size: NA; D gene: TRBD1; V gene: TRBV2; J gene: TRBJ1-2
CDR3 protein: CASSSQSGVNTEAFF; CDR3 DNA: TGCGCTAGCAGCTCCCAATCTGGAGTAAACACTGAAGCTTTCTTT; clone size: NA; D gene: NA; V gene: TRBV5-1; J gene: TRBJ1-1
CDR3 protein: CASSQGLAFNTGELFF; CDR3 DNA: TGTGCCAGCAGCCAAGGCTTAGCGTTTAACACCGGGGAGCTGTTTTTT; clone size: NA; D gene: NA; V gene: TRBV4-2; J gene: TRBJ2-2
CDR3 protein: CSVFDRVYEQYF; CDR3 DNA: TGCAGCGTTTTCGACAGGGTCTACGAGCAGTACTTC; clone size: NA; D gene: TRBD1; V gene: TRBV29-1; J gene: TRBJ2-7
CDR3 protein: CASSPTSGSPDTQYF; CDR3 DNA: TGCGCCAGCAGTCCGACTAGCGGGAGTCCAGATACGCAGTATTTT; clone size: NA; D gene: TRBD2; V gene: TRBV10-2; J gene: TRBJ2-3
CDR3 protein: CASSQAGVSYNEQFF; CDR3 DNA: TGCGCCAGCAGCCAAGCGGGGGTGTCCTACAATGAGCAGTTCTTC; clone size: few; D gene: NA; V gene: TRBV4-1; J gene: TRBJ2-1
CDR3 protein: CASRTGTLSTDTQYF; CDR3 DNA: TGCGCCAGCAGGACCGGGACACTAAGCACAGATACGCAGTATTTT; clone size: NA; D gene: NA; V gene: TRBV5-1; J gene: TRBJ2-3
CDR3 protein: CASSGGTGGHPSGNTIYF; CDR3 DNA: TGTGCCAGCAGCGGCGGGACAGGGGGCCACCCCTCTGGAAACACCATATATTTT; clone size: NA; D gene: TRBD1; V gene: TRBV9; J gene: TRBJ1-3
CDR3 protein: CAWSVRTENTEAFF; CDR3 DNA: TGTGCCTGGAGTGTACGGACAGAGAACACTGAAGCTTTCTTT; clone size: few; D gene: NA; V gene: TRBV30; J gene: TRBJ1-1
CDR3 protein: CSAPFSGGYTF; CDR3 DNA: TGCAGCGCCCCGTTTAGTGGTGGCTACACCTTC; clone size: NA; D gene: NA; V gene: TRBV29-1; J gene: TRBJ1-2
CDR3 protein: CASSQNQFTGELFF; CDR3 DNA: TGCGCCAGCAGCCAAAACCAGTTCACCGGGGAGCTGTTTTTT; clone size: NA; D gene: NA; V gene: TRBV4-1; J gene: TRBJ2-2
CDR3 protein: CASSFGQRNLYGYTF; CDR3 DNA: TGTGCCAGCAGTTTCGGACAGCGGAACTTATATGGCTACACCTTC; clone size: NA; D gene: NA; V gene: TRBV27; J gene: TRBJ1-2
CDR3 protein: CSVRGQGNSPLHF; CDR3 DNA: TGCAGCGTCCGTGGACAGGGGAATTCACCCCTCCACTTT; clone size: NA; D gene: TRBD1; V gene: TRBV29-1; J gene: TRBJ1-6
CDR3 protein: CASSLAGTDYGYPF; CDR3 DNA: TGCGCCAGCAGCTTGGCCGGGACAGACTATGGCTACCCCTTC; clone size: NA; D gene: TRBD1; V gene: TRBV5-1; J gene: TRBJ1-2
CDR3 protein: CASSLPPASGQYF; CDR3 DNA: TGTGCCAGCAGCCTTCCGCCCGCCTCCGGTCAGTACTTC; clone size: NA; D gene: NA; V gene: TRBV5-4; J gene: TRBJ2-7
CDR3 protein: CAIREPGQGTYEQYF; CDR3 DNA: TGTGCCATCAGAGAACCGGGACAGGGAACCTACGAGCAGTACTTC; clone size: NA; D gene: TRBD1; V gene: TRBV10-3; J gene: TRBJ2-7
CDR3 protein: CASSLRQGRNNEQFF; CDR3 DNA: TGCGCCAGCAGCCTCAGACAGGGGAGAAACAATGAGCAGTTCTTC; clone size: NA; D gene: TRBD1; V gene: TRBV5-1; J gene: TRBJ2-1
CDR3 protein: CASSPRDYPEAFF; CDR3 DNA: TGTGCCAGCAGCCCTAGGGACTACCCTGAAGCTTTCTTT; clone size: NA; D gene: NA; V gene: TRBV7-9; J gene: TRBJ1-1
CDR3 protein: CASSLYRTEAFF; CDR3 DNA: TGTGCCAGCAGCTTATACAGGACTGAAGCTTTCTTT; clone size: NA; D gene: NA; V gene: TRBV7-9; J gene: TRBJ1-1
CDR3 protein: CASSATDRQETQYF; CDR3 DNA: TGTGCCAGCAGCGCTACCGACAGACAAGAGACCCAGTACTTC; clone size: NA; D gene: NA; V gene: TRBV9; J gene: TRBJ2-5
CDR3 protein: CASSDGGDYNEQFF; CDR3 DNA: TGTGCCAGCAGTGATGGGGGGGACTACAATGAGCAGTTCTTC; clone size: NA; D gene: TRBD2; V gene: TRBV6-4; J gene: TRBJ2-1
CDR3 protein: CASSVAQYWSGQETQYF; CDR3 DNA: TGCGCCAGCAGCGTGGCCCAGTATTGGTCAGGGCAAGAGACCCAGTACTTC; clone size: NA; D gene: NA; V gene: TRBV5-1; J gene: TRBJ2-5
CDR3 protein: CASDRGSYNEQFF; CDR3 DNA: TGTGCCAGCGACCGGGGGTCCTACAATGAGCAGTTCTTC; clone size: NA; D gene: NA; V gene: TRBV5-5; J gene: TRBJ2-1
CDR3 protein: CASRRRRVGRNSYEQYF; CDR3 DNA: TGCGCCAGCAGGCGCCGGAGGGTAGGGAGGAACTCCTACGAGCAGTACTTC; clone size: NA; D gene: NA; V gene: TRBV10-1; J gene: TRBJ2-7
CDR3 protein: CAISEARQGKGSGYTF; CDR3 DNA: TGTGCCATCAGTGAGGCTAGACAGGGTAAAGGCTCTGGCTACACCTTC; clone size: NA; D gene: TRBD1; V gene: TRBV10-3; J gene: TRBJ1-2
CDR3 protein: CASSESFGGGGSTDTQYF; CDR3 DNA: TGCGCCAGCAGTGAGTCGTTTGGTGGGGGCGGGAGCACAGATACGCAGTATTTT; clone size: NA; D gene: NA; V gene: TRBV10-1; J gene: TRBJ2-3